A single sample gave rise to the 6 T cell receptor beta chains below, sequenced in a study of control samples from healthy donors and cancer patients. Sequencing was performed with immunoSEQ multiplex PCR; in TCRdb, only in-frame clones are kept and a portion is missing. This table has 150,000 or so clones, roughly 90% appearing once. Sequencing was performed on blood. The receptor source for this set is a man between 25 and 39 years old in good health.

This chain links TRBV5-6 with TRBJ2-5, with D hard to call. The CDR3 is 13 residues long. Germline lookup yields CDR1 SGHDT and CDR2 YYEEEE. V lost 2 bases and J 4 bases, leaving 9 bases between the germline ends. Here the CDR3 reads CASSFRRGETQYF. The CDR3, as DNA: TGTGCCAGCAGCTTCAGACGCGGAGAGACCCAGTACTTC.

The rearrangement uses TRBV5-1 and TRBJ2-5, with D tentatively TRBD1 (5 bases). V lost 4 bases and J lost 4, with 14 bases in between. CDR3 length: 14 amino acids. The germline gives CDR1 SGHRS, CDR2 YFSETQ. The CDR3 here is CASSLDTGLETQYF. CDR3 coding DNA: TGCGCCAGCAGCCTAGATACAGGTTTAGAGACCCAGTACTTC. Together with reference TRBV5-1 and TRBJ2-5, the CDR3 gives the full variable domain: KAGVTQTPRYLIKTRGQQVTLSCSPISGHRSVSWYQQTPGQGLQFLFEYFSETQRNKGNFPGRFSGRQFSNSRSEMNVSTLELGDSALYLCASSLDTGLETQYFGPGTRLLVL.

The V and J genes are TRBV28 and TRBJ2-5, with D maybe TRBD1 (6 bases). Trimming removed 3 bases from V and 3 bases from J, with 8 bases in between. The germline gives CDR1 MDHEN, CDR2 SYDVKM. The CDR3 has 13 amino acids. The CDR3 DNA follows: TGTGCCAGCAGTTTGGGACAAGAAGAGACCCAGTACTTC. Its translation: CASSLGQEETQYF.

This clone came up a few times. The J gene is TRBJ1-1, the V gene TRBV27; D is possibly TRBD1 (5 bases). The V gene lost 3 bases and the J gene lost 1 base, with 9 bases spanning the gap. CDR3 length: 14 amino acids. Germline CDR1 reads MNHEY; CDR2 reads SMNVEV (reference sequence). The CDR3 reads CASSFGTENTEAFF. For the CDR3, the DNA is TGTGCCAGCAGTTTTGGGACGGAGAACACTGAAGCTTTCTTT.

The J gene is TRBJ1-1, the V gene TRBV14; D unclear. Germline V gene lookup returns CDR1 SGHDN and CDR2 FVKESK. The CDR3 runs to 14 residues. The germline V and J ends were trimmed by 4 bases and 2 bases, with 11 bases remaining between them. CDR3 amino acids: CASSLDGFNTEAFF. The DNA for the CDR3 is TGTGCCAGCAGCCTCGACGGCTTCAACACTGAAGCTTTCTTT.

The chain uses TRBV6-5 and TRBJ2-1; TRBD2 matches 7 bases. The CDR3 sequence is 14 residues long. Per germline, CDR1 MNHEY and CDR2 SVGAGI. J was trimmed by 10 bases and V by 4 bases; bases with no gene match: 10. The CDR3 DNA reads TGTGCCAGCAGTTCTCGATCGGGGGAGGGAGAGCAGTTCTTC. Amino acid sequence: CASSSRSGEGEQFF.